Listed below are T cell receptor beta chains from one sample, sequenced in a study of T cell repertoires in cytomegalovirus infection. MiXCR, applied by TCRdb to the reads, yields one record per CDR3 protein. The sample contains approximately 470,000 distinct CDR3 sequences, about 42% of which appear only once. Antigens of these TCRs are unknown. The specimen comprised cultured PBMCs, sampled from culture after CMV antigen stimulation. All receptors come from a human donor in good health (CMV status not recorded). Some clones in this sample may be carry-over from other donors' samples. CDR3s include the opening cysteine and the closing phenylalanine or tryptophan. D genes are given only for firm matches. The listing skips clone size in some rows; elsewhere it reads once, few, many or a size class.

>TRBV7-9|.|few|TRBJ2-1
CASSGNGLWNEQFF
TGTGCCAGCAGTGGGAACGGGTTGTGGAATGAGCAGTTCTTC
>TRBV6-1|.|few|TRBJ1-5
CASSEAVAQPQHF
TGTGCCAGCAGTGAGGCAGTCGCTCAGCCCCAGCATTTT
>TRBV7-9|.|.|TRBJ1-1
CASSLVDSTEAFF
TGTGCCAGCAGCTTAGTTGACAGCACTGAAGCTTTCTTT
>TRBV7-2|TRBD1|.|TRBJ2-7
CASSPRTGTTYEQYF
TGTGCCAGCAGCCCCCGGACAGGAACGACCTACGAGCAGTACTTC
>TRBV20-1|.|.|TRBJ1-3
CSAPARYSGNTIYF
TGCAGTGCTCCCGCCCGTTACTCTGGAAACACCATATATTTT
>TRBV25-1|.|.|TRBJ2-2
CASSPPTVNTGELFF
TGTGCCAGCAGTCCACCAACAGTGAACACCGGGGAGCTGTTTTTT
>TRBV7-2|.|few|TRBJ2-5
CASSLIQGSETQYF
TGTGCCAGCAGCTTGATCCAGGGGTCAGAGACCCAGTACTTC
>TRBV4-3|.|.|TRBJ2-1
CASSTRRGGGNHEQFF
TGCGCCAGCAGCACACGGAGGGGGGGCGGAAACCATGAGCAGTTCTTC
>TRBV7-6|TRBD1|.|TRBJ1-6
CASSLALGDRESDNNSPLHF
TGTGCCAGCAGCTTAGCTTTAGGGGACAGGGAATCGGATAATAATTCACCCCTCCACTTT
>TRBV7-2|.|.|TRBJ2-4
CASSLGLLSSDIQYF
TGTGCCAGCAGCTTAGGACTCCTGTCCAGCGACATTCAGTACTTC
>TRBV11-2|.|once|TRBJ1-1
CASSLPRQDENTEAFF
TGTGCCAGCAGCTTACCCCGACAGGACGAGAACACTGAAGCTTTCTTT
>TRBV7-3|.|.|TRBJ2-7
CASSITSYEQYF
TGTGCCAGCAGCATAACCTCCTACGAGCAGTACTTC
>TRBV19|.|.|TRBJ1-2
CASSGQSNHGYTF
TGTGCCAGTAGTGGCCAGAGCAACCATGGCTACACCTTC
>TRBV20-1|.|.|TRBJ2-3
CSAKASESTDTQYF
TGCAGTGCTAAAGCTAGCGAAAGCACAGATACGCAGTATTTT
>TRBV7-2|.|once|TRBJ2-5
CASSLGMRETQYF
TGTGCCAGCAGCTTGGGCATGAGAGAGACCCAGTACTTC
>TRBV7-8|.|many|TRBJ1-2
CASSLEGAYRSYGYTF
TGTGCCAGCAGCTTAGAGGGCGCTTACAGAAGCTATGGCTACACCTTC
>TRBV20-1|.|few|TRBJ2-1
CSARTQGAPSYNEQFF
TGCAGTGCTAGAACCCAGGGAGCCCCCTCCTACAATGAGCAGTTCTTC
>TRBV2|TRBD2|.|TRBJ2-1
CAMRDDKFGSGRATEQFF
TGTGCCATGCGGGACGATAAATTTGGTAGCGGGAGGGCCACTGAGCAGTTCTTC
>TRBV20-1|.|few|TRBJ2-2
CSARMYTGELFF
TGCAGTGCTAGAATGTACACCGGGGAGCTGTTTTTT
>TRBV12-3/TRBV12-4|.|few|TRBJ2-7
CASSGGRRHEQYF
TGTGCCAGCAGTGGGGGGCGGCGGCACGAGCAGTACTTC
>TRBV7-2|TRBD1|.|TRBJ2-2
CASNLGTVDTGELSF
TGTGCCAGCAACTTAGGGACAGTAGACACCGGGGAGCTGTCTTTT
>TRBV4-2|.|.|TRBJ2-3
CASSQFGGGADTQYF
TGTGCCAGCAGCCAATTTGGGGGCGGTGCAGATACGCAGTATTTT
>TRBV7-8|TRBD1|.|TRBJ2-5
CASSLGQGVPQESQYF
TGTGCCAGCAGCTTGGGACAGGGAGTCCCCCAAGAGTCCCAGTACTTC
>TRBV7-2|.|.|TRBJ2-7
CASSGDFSYEQYF
TGTGCCAGCAGCGGGGACTTCTCCTACGAGCAGTACTTC
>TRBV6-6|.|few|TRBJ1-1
CASGSTNTEAFF
TGTGCCAGCGGGTCCACGAACACTGAAGCTTTCTTT
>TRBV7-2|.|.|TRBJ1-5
CASREGGWANQPQHF
TGTGCCAGCAGGGAGGGAGGGTGGGCCAATCAGCCCCAGCATTTT
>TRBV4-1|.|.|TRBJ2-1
CASSRLGGAYEQFF
TGCGCCAGCAGCCGCCTGGGGGGGGCTTATGAGCAGTTCTTC
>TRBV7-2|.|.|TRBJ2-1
CASSQFGPYNEQFF
TGTGCCAGCAGCCAATTCGGGCCTTACAATGAGCAGTTCTTC
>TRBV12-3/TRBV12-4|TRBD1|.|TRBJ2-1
CASSFNPQGADEQFF
TGTGCCAGCAGTTTCAACCCTCAGGGGGCCGATGAGCAGTTCTTC
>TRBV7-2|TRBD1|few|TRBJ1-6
CASSPQQGAGNSPLHF
TGTGCCAGCAGCCCACAGCAGGGGGCGGGTAATTCACCCCTCCACTTT
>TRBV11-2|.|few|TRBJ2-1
CASSPMAYNEQFF
TGTGCCAGCAGCCCTATGGCCTACAATGAGCAGTTCTTC
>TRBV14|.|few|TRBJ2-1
CASSQRSYNEQFF
TGTGCCAGCAGCCAGAGGTCGTACAATGAGCAGTTCTTC
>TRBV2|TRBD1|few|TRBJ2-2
CASKGQYTGELFF
TGTGCCAGCAAGGGACAGTACACCGGGGAGCTGTTTTTT
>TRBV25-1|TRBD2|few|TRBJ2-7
CASNQRRTSGSSYEQYF
TGTGCCAGCAACCAACGCAGGACTAGCGGGAGCTCCTACGAGCAGTACTTC
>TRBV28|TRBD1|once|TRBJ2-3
CASSSPGQNTDTQYF
TGTGCCAGCAGTTCACCGGGACAGAACACAGATACGCAGTATTTT
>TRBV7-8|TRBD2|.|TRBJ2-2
CASSRGLGGELFF
TGTGCCAGCAGCCGGGGACTAGGGGGGGAGCTGTTTTTT
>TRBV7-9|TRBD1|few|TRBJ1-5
CASSLFGAGGDQPQHF
TGTGCCAGCAGCTTATTCGGGGCAGGGGGGGATCAGCCCCAGCATTTT
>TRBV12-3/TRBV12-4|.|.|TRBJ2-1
CASGPLRPSENEQFF
TGTGCCAGCGGACCTCTTCGGCCCTCTGAAAATGAGCAGTTCTTC